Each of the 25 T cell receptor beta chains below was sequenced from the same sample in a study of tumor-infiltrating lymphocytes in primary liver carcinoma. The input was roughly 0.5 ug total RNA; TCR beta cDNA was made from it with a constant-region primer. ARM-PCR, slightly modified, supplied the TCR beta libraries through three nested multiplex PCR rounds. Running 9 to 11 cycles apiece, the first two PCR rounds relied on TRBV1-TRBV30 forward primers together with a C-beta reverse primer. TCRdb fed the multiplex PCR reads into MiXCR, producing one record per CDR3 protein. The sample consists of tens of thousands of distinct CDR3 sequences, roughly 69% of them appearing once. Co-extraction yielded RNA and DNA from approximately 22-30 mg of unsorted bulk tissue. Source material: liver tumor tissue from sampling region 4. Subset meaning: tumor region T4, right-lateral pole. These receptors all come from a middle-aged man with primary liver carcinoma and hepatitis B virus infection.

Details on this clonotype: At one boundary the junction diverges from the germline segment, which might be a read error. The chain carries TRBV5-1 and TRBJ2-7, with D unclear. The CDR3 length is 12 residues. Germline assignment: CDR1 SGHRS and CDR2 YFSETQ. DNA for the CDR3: TGTGCCAGCAGACATACCGACGACAAGCAGTACTTC. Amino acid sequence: CASRHTDDKQYF.

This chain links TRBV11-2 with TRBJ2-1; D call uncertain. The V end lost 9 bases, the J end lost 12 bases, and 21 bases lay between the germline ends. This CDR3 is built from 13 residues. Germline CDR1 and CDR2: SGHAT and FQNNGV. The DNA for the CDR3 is TGTGCCAGGAGCCCGATGACTGAAGCCTCGCAGTTCTTC. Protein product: CARSPMTEASQFF.

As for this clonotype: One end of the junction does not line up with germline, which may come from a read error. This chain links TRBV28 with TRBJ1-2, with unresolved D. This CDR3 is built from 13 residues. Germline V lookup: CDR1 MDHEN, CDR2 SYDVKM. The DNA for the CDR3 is TGTGCCAACAGTTTCCGGAATAATCTTGGCCACACCTTC. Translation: CANSFRNNLGHTF.

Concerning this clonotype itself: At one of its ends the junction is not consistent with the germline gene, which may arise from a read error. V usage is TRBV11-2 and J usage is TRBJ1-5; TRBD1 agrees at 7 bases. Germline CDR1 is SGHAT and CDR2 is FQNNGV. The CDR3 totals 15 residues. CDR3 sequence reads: CASSYGTGENQPQHF. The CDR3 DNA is TGTGCCAGCAGCTACGGAACAGGGGAAAATCAGCCCCAGCATTTC.

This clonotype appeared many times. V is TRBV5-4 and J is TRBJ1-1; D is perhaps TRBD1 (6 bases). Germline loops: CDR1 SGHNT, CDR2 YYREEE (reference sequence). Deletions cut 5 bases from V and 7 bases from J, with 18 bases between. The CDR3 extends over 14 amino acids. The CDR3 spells CASRSGQGTIEAFF. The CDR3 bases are TGTGCCAGCAGATCCGGGCAGGGGACTATTGAAGCTTTCTTT.

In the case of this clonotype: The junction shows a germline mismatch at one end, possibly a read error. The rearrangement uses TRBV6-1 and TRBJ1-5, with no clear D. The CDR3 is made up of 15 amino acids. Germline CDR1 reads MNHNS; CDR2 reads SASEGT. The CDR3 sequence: CASNASIGSNQPRHF. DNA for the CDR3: TGTGCCAGTAATGCCTCTATAGGGAGCAATCAGCCCCGGCATTTT.

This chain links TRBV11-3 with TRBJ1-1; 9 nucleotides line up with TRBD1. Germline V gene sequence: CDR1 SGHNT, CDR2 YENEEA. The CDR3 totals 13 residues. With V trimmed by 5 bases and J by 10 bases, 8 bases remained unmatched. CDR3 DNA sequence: TGTGCCAGCAGCACTCCACAGGGGGCTACAGCTTTCTTT. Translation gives CASSTPQGATAFF. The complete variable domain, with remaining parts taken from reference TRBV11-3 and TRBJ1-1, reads EAGVVQSPRYKIIEKKQPVAFWCNPISGHNTLYWYLQNLGQGPELLIRYENEEAVDDSQLPKDRFSAERLKGVDSTLKIQPAELGDSAVYLCASSTPQGATAFFGQGTRLTVV.

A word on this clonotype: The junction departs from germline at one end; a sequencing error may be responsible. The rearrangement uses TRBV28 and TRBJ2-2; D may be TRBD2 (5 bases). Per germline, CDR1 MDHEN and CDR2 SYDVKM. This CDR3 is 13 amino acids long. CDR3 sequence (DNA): TGTGCCAGCAGTTTAGGGTTAGACGGGGAGCTGTATTTT. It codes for CASSLGLDGELYF. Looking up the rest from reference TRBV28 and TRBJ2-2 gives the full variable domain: DVKVTQSSRYLVKRTGEKVFLECVQDMDHENMFWYRQDPGLGLRLIYFSYDVKMKEKGDIPEGYSVSREKKERFSLILESASTNQTSMYLCASSLGLDGELYFGEGSRLTVL.

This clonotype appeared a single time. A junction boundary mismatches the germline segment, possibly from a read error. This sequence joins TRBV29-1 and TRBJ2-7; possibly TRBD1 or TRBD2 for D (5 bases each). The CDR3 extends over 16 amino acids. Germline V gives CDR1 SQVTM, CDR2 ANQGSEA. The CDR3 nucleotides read TGCAGCGTCATGACATTTGGGACCGACACTCCCTACGATCAGTACTTC. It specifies CSVMTFGTDTPYDQYF.

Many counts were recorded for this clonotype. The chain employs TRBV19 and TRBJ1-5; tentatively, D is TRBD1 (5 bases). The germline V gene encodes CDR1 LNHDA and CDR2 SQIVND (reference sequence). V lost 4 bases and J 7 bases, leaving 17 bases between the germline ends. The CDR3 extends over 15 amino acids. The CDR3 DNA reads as TGTGCCAGTAGTACTGGGGCAGGAGGCGGACAGCCCCAGCATTTT. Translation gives CASSTGAGGGQPQHF. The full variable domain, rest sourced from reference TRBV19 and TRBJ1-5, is DGGITQSPKYLFRKEGQNVTLSCEQNLNHDAMYWYRQDPGQGLRLIYYSQIVNDFQKGDIAEGYSVSREKKESFPLTVTSAQKNPTAFYLCASSTGAGGGQPQHFGDGTRLSIL.

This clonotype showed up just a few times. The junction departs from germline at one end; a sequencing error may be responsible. The CDR3 region is CASSQVNSGTEASF. DNA for the CDR3: TGCGCCAGCAGCCAAGTAAACTCGGGCACTGAAGCCTCCTTT. This chain uses TRBV4-1 with TRBJ1-1; D unclear. Germline V lookup: CDR1 MGHRA, CDR2 YSYEKL. This CDR3 has 14 residues.

The CDR3 reads CSARRLVNEQFF. In nucleotides, the CDR3 is TGCAGTGCTAGACGGTTGGTGAATGAGCAGTTCTTC. V and J are TRBV20-1 and TRBJ2-1; D is unresolved. The V gene lost 2 bases and the J gene lost 7 bases, with 9 bases spanning the gap. The CDR3 is 12 amino acids. CDR1 and CDR2 from the germline V gene are DFQATT and SNEGSKA (reference sequence).

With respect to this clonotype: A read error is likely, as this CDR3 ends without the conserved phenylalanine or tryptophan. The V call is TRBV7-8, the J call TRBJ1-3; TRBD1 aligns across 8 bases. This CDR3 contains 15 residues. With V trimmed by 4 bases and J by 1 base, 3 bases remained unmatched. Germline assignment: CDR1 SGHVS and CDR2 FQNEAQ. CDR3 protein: CASSSGQGSGNTIYS. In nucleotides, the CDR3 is TGTGCCAGCAGCTCTGGACAGGGTTCTGGAAACACCATATATTCT.

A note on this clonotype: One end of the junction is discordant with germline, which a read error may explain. For the CDR3, the DNA is TGCGCCAGGAGCCACCGACAGAGGGGGACAGATACGCAGTATTTT. It specifies CARSHRQRGTDTQYF. The V and J genes are TRBV4-3 and TRBJ2-3, with D possibly TRBD1 on 6 matching bases. CDR1 and CDR2 from the germline V gene are LGHNA and YSLEER. CDR3 size: 15 residues.

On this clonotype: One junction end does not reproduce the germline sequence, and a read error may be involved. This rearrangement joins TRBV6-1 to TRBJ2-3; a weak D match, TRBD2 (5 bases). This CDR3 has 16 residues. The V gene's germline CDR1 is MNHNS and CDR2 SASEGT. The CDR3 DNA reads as TGTGACAGCAGTGAAGGATTGCAGTCTAGCAGAGATACGCGGTATTTT. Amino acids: CDSSEGLQSSRDTRYF.

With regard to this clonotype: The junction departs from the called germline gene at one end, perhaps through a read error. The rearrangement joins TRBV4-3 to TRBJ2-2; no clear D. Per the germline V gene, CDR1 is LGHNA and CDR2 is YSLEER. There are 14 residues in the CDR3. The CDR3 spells CTSRQDRAVGELFF. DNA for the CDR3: TGCACCAGCAGACAAGATCGGGCTGTCGGGGAGCTGTTTTTT.

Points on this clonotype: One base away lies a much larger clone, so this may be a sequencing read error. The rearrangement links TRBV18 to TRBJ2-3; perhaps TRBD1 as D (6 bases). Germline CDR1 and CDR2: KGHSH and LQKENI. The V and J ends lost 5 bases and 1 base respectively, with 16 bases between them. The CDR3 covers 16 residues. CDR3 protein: CASSVRQDMGTDTQYF. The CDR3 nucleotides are TGTGCCAGCTCAGTCCGACAGGACATGGGCACAGATACGCAGTATTTT. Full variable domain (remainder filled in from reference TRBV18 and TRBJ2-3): NAGVMQNPRHLVRRRGQEARLRCSPMKGHSHVYWYRQLPEEGLKFMVYLQKENIIDESGMPKERFSAEFPKEGPSILRIQQVVRGDSAAYFCASSVRQDMGTDTQYFGPGTRLTVL.

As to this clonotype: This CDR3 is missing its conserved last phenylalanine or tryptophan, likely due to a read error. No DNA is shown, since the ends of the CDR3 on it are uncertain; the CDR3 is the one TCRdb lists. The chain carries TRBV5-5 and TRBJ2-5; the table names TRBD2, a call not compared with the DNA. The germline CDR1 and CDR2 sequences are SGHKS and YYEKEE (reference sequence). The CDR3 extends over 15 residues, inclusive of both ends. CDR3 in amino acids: CANSLESGPRETQYS.

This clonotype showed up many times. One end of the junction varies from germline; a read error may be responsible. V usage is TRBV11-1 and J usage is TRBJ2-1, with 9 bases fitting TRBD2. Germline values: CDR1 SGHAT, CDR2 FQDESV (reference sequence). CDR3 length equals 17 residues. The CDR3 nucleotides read TGTGCCGGCAGCTCCCCTTCTGGCGGGAGGGCCTTTAGTGAGCAGTTCTTC. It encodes CAGSSPSGGRAFSEQFF.

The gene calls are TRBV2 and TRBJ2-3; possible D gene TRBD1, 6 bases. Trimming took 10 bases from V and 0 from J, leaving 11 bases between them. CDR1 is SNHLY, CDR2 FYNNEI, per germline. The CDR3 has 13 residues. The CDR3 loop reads CANRVDSTDTQYF. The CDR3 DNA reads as TGTGCCAACAGGGTGGACAGCACAGATACGCAGTATTTT.

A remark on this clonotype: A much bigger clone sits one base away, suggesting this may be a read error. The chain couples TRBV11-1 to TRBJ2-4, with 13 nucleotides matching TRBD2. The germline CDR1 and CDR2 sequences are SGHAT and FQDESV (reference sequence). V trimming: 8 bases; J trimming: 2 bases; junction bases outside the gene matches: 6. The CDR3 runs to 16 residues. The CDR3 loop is CASFRGTSGTKNIQYF. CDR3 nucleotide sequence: TGTGCCAGCTTTCGCGGGACTAGCGGGACCAAAAACATTCAGTACTTC.

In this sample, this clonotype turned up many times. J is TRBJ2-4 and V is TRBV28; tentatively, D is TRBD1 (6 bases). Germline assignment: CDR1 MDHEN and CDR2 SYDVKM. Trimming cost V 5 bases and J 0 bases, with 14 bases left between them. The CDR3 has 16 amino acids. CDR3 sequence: CASSQPDSIAKNIQYF. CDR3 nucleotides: TGTGCCAGCAGTCAACCGGACAGTATAGCCAAAAACATTCAGTACTTC.

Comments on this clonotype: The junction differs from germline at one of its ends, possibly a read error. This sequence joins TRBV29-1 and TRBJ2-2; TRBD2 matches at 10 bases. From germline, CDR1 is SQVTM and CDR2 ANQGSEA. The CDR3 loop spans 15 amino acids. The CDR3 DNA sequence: TGTAGCGTTGGGACTAGCGCGGCGGACACCGGGGGGCTCTTTTTT. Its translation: CSVGTSAADTGGLFF.

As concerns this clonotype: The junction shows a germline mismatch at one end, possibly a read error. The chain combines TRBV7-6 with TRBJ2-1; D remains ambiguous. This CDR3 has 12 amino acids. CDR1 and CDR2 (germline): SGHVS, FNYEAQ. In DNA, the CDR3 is TGTGGCAGCAGCTCATACAGTCATGAGGAATTCTTC. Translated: CGSSSYSHEEFF.

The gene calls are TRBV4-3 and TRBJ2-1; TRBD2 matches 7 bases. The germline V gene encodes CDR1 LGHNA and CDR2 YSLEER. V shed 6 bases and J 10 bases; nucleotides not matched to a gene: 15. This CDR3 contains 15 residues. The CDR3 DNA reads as TGCGCCAGCAGTCCGGGAGGCACGGTAGGGACGGAGCAGTTCTTC. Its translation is CASSPGGTVGTEQFF.